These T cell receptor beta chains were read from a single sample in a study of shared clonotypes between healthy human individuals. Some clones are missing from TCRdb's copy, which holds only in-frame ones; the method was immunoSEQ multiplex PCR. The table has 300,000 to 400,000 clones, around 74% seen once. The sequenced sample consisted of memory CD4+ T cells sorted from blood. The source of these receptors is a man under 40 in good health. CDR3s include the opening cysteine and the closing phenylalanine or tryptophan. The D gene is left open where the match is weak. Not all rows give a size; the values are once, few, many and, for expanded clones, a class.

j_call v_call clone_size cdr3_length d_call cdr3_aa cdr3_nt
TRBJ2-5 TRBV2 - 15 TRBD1 CASSADRGTKETQYF TGTGCCAGCAGTGCCGACAGGGGCACAAAGGAGACCCAGTACTTC
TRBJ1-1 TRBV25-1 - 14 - CASSKAGSTTEAFF TGTGCCAGCAGTAAAGCGGGTTCCACGACTGAAGCTTTCTTT
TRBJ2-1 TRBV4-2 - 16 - CASSQSSGRHHGEQFF TGTGCCAGCAGCCAATCCTCGGGACGCCACCACGGTGAGCAGTTCTTC
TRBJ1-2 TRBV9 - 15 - CASSIAGRPNYGYTF TGTGCCAGCAGCATAGCGGGACGGCCTAACTATGGCTACACCTTC
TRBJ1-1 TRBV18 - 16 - CASSPPSQRGNTEAFF TGTGCCAGCTCACCACCCAGTCAACGGGGGAACACTGAAGCTTTCTTT
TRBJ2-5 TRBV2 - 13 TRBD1 CATNGDRVETQYF TGTGCCACGAATGGGGACAGGGTGGAGACCCAGTACTTC
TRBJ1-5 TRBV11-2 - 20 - CASSLDRRWGGNPSNQPQHF TGTGCCAGCAGCTTAGACCGGCGGTGGGGGGGTAACCCTAGCAATCAGCCCCAGCATTTT
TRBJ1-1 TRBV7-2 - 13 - CASSLSVGTEAFF TGTGCCAGCAGCTTATCGGTCGGGACTGAAGCTTTCTTT
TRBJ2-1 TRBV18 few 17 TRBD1 CASSPFIPGQEYNEQFF TGTGCCAGCTCACCTTTCATACCGGGACAGGAGTACAATGAGCAGTTCTTC
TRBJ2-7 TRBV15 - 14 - CATSTFRGSYEQYF TGTGCCACCAGCACTTTCCGGGGGTCCTACGAGCAGTACTTC
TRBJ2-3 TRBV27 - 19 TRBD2 CASSSRGRSGRGGEDTQYF TGTGCCAGCAGTTCGCGTGGGCGTAGCGGGAGGGGAGGGGAAGATACGCAGTATTTT
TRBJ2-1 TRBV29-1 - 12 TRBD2 CSVVSGINEQFF TGCAGCGTTGTTAGCGGGATCAATGAGCAGTTCTTC
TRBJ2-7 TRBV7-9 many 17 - CASSKNSEGLVSYEQYF TGTGCCAGCAGCAAGAATTCGGAGGGCCTAGTATCCTACGAGCAGTACTTC